Listed below are T cell receptor beta chains from one sample, sequenced in a study of glioma-infiltrating T cells after dendritic cell vaccination. Generated by immunoSEQ multiplex PCR, the TCRdb table keeps only in-frame clones and is missing some. The data hold roughly 80,000 clones, with around 90% observed a single time. The sequencing used blood, collected before dendritic cell vaccination. These receptors were taken from a human donor with glioblastoma. The CDR3 runs from the conserved cysteine through the conserved F or W. A D gene is named only where the DNA matches it firmly. Rows may omit the clone size; those that give it use once, few, many or a size class.

v_call: TRBV27
d_call: .
j_call: TRBJ1-2
clone_size: .
cdr3_nt: TGTGCCAGCAGTTTCGGCGGGGGTGGCTATGGCTACACCTTC
cdr3_aa: CASSFGGGGYGYTF

v_call: TRBV30
d_call: TRBD2
j_call: TRBJ2-7
clone_size: once
cdr3_nt: TGTGCCTCCCGAGCGGGGGGGCCGCACGAGCAGTACTTC
cdr3_aa: CASRAGGPHEQYF

v_call: TRBV7-9
d_call: TRBD2
j_call: TRBJ2-2
clone_size: once
cdr3_nt: TGTGCCAGCAGCCCCAACAGCGGGGGGGGTAACACCGGGGAGCTGTTTTTT
cdr3_aa: CASSPNSGGGNTGELFF

v_call: TRBV5-1
d_call: TRBD2
j_call: TRBJ2-1
clone_size: .
cdr3_nt: TGCGCCAGCAGGCGGGGGGGCCCCGATGAGCAGTTCTTC
cdr3_aa: CASRRGGPDEQFF

v_call: TRBV30
d_call: TRBD1
j_call: TRBJ1-5
clone_size: .
cdr3_nt: TGTGCCTGGGCCGGGACAGCCAATCAGCCCCAGCATTTT
cdr3_aa: CAWAGTANQPQHF

v_call: TRBV6-4
d_call: .
j_call: TRBJ1-1
clone_size: .
cdr3_nt: TGTGCCAGCAGTGAAGAGGGTTGGAACACTGAAGCTTTCTTT
cdr3_aa: CASSEEGWNTEAFF

v_call: TRBV6-5
d_call: .
j_call: TRBJ2-1
clone_size: .
cdr3_nt: TGTGCCAGCAGTTACGAAACAGACAATGAGCAGTTCTTC
cdr3_aa: CASSYETDNEQFF

v_call: TRBV19
d_call: TRBD1
j_call: TRBJ1-4
clone_size: few
cdr3_nt: TGTGCCAGTAGTATATCAGGGGGCGAAAAACTGTTTTTT
cdr3_aa: CASSISGGEKLFF

v_call: TRBV30
d_call: .
j_call: TRBJ1-3
clone_size: .
cdr3_nt: TGTGCCTGGAGACCCATGAGCTCTGGAAACACCATATATTTT
cdr3_aa: CAWRPMSSGNTIYF

v_call: TRBV15
d_call: .
j_call: TRBJ1-4
clone_size: once
cdr3_nt: TGTGCCACCCGAACGGGGGGCCAGACTAATGAAAAACTGTTTTTT
cdr3_aa: CATRTGGQTNEKLFF

v_call: TRBV5-5
d_call: TRBD1
j_call: TRBJ1-4
clone_size: once
cdr3_nt: TGTGCCAGCAGCGTCAGGACAGGGACTAATGAAAAACTGTTTTTT
cdr3_aa: CASSVRTGTNEKLFF

v_call: TRBV30
d_call: .
j_call: TRBJ2-1
clone_size: .
cdr3_nt: TGTGCCTGGAGCGGTACAGGGATGAGCTCCTACAATGAGCAGTTCTTC
cdr3_aa: CAWSGTGMSSYNEQFF

v_call: TRBV5-4
d_call: .
j_call: TRBJ1-4
clone_size: .
cdr3_nt: TGTGCCAGCAGCTTGGGCGGAACTAATGAAAAACTGTTTTTT
cdr3_aa: CASSLGGTNEKLFF

v_call: TRBV6-1
d_call: .
j_call: TRBJ1-1
clone_size: .
cdr3_nt: TGTGCCAGCAGGTTGGCGAACACTGAAGCTTTCTTT
cdr3_aa: CASRLANTEAFF

v_call: TRBV7-2
d_call: TRBD2
j_call: TRBJ2-3
clone_size: .
cdr3_nt: TGTGCCAGCAGCTTACGGGGTGCGGGAGCTCCAGATACGCAGTATTTT
cdr3_aa: CASSLRGAGAPDTQYF

v_call: TRBV2
d_call: .
j_call: TRBJ1-4
clone_size: .
cdr3_nt: TGTGCCAGCAGTGAACAGGGTTATGAAAAACTGTTTTTT
cdr3_aa: CASSEQGYEKLFF

v_call: TRBV5-1
d_call: .
j_call: TRBJ2-1
clone_size: .
cdr3_nt: TGCGCCAGCAGTCAAGACGTAGTCGGGGGCAATGAGCAGTTCTTC
cdr3_aa: CASSQDVVGGNEQFF

v_call: TRBV12-5
d_call: TRBD1
j_call: TRBJ1-2
clone_size: .
cdr3_nt: TGTGCTAGTGGTTTGGGACAGGGGGGGAGAGGCTACACCTTC
cdr3_aa: CASGLGQGGRGYTF

v_call: TRBV13
d_call: TRBD1
j_call: TRBJ1-1
clone_size: .
cdr3_nt: TGTGCCAGCAGCCCAGAGGGGGCAGGCATGAACACTGAAGCTTTCTTT
cdr3_aa: CASSPEGAGMNTEAFF

v_call: TRBV18
d_call: TRBD2
j_call: TRBJ2-3
clone_size: .
cdr3_nt: TGTGCCAGCTCAAAATGGACTAGCGCGCGCACAGATACGCAGTATTTT
cdr3_aa: CASSKWTSARTDTQYF

v_call: TRBV7-3
d_call: .
j_call: TRBJ2-1
clone_size: .
cdr3_nt: TGTGCCAGCAGCTCCGACCTCGGGGGCAATGAGCAGTTCTTC
cdr3_aa: CASSSDLGGNEQFF

v_call: TRBV11-2
d_call: .
j_call: TRBJ2-3
clone_size: .
cdr3_nt: TGTGCCAGCAGCCGTGGACACACAGATACGCAGTATTTT
cdr3_aa: CASSRGHTDTQYF

v_call: TRBV6-6
d_call: TRBD2
j_call: TRBJ2-7
clone_size: .
cdr3_nt: TGTGCCAGCAGTAAAGATGGCGGGAGCTCCTACGAGCAGTACTTC
cdr3_aa: CASSKDGGSSYEQYF

v_call: TRBV6-6
d_call: .
j_call: TRBJ1-1
clone_size: .
cdr3_nt: TGTGCCAGCAGTTACTCGACGGGAGACACTGAAGCTTTCTTT
cdr3_aa: CASSYSTGDTEAFF

v_call: TRBV6-5
d_call: TRBD1
j_call: TRBJ2-7
clone_size: .
cdr3_nt: TGTGCCAGCAGTTCCACAGGGGGCGGATTTTACGAGCAGTACTTC
cdr3_aa: CASSSTGGGFYEQYF

v_call: TRBV2
d_call: TRBD2
j_call: TRBJ2-1
clone_size: .
cdr3_nt: TGTGCCAGCAGTGTTAGCGGGAGGGCCTACAATGAGCAGTTCTTC
cdr3_aa: CASSVSGRAYNEQFF

v_call: TRBV6-4
d_call: TRBD2
j_call: TRBJ2-3
clone_size: few
cdr3_nt: TGTGCCAGCAGTGAGGCTAGCGGTAGCACAGATACGCAGTATTTT
cdr3_aa: CASSEASGSTDTQYF

v_call: TRBV11-2
d_call: TRBD2
j_call: TRBJ2-7
clone_size: .
cdr3_nt: TGTGCCAGCAGCTCGCGGACTAGCGGGGGCTCTTCGAGGGGCGAGCAGTACTTC
cdr3_aa: CASSSRTSGGSSRGEQYF

v_call: TRBV6-5
d_call: TRBD1
j_call: TRBJ2-2
clone_size: .
cdr3_nt: TGTGCCAGCAGACGGGACAGGGGTCCCACCGGGGAGCTGTTTTTT
cdr3_aa: CASRRDRGPTGELFF

v_call: TRBV19
d_call: TRBD2
j_call: TRBJ2-1
clone_size: .
cdr3_nt: TGTGCCAGTAGTATAAAAGGGTTAGGTAGCGGGGGCTCCTACAATGAGCAGTTCTTC
cdr3_aa: CASSIKGLGSGGSYNEQFF

v_call: TRBV19
d_call: .
j_call: TRBJ1-1
clone_size: .
cdr3_nt: TGTGCCAGTTATGAAGCTTTCTTT
cdr3_aa: CASYEAFF

v_call: TRBV7-9
d_call: .
j_call: TRBJ1-1
clone_size: .
cdr3_nt: TGTGCCAGCAGCCCGTCAGGGATGGGCACTGAAGCTTTCTTT
cdr3_aa: CASSPSGMGTEAFF

v_call: TRBV7-8
d_call: .
j_call: TRBJ1-1
clone_size: .
cdr3_nt: TGTGCCAGCAGCTTAATGTTAAACACTGAAGCTTTCTTT
cdr3_aa: CASSLMLNTEAFF

v_call: TRBV5-1
d_call: .
j_call: TRBJ2-2
clone_size: .
cdr3_nt: TGCGCCAGCAGCTTGATCCGGAGCGGGGAGCTGTTTTTT
cdr3_aa: CASSLIRSGELFF

v_call: TRBV2
d_call: .
j_call: TRBJ1-6
clone_size: .
cdr3_nt: TGTGCCAGCAGTGGGACAGTCGGTGATTCACCCCTCCACTTT
cdr3_aa: CASSGTVGDSPLHF

v_call: TRBV30
d_call: .
j_call: TRBJ1-1
clone_size: .
cdr3_nt: TGTGCCTGGAGTGACGGAGGGTGGGGTGAAGCTTTCTTT
cdr3_aa: CAWSDGGWGEAFF

v_call: TRBV19
d_call: TRBD1
j_call: TRBJ2-1
clone_size: few
cdr3_nt: TGTGCCAGTAGTATTGGAGGACAGGGGGCGGGCAATGAGCAGTTCTTC
cdr3_aa: CASSIGGQGAGNEQFF

v_call: TRBV5-6
d_call: .
j_call: TRBJ2-5
clone_size: .
cdr3_nt: TGTGCCAGCAGCTTGCTCGGATCCAGCGGACGGACGCGCAAAGCACAGTACTTC
cdr3_aa: CASSLLGSSGRTRKAQYF

v_call: TRBV2
d_call: .
j_call: TRBJ1-1
clone_size: .
cdr3_nt: TGTGCCAGCAAGGGACAACCGAACACTGAAGCTTTCTTT
cdr3_aa: CASKGQPNTEAFF

v_call: TRBV5-1
d_call: .
j_call: TRBJ2-1
clone_size: .
cdr3_nt: TGCGCCAGCAGCTACACAGGCGATGAGCAGTTCTTC
cdr3_aa: CASSYTGDEQFF

v_call: TRBV4-1
d_call: TRBD1
j_call: TRBJ2-2
clone_size: .
cdr3_nt: TGCGCCAGCAGCCGCCAATCGGGGGGACAGGGGTACACCGGGGAGCTGTTTTTT
cdr3_aa: CASSRQSGGQGYTGELFF

v_call: TRBV6-1
d_call: .
j_call: TRBJ1-1
clone_size: once
cdr3_nt: TGTGCCAGCAGTGAAGACAGGGACGGAGAAACTGAAGCTTTCTTT
cdr3_aa: CASSEDRDGETEAFF

v_call: TRBV2
d_call: TRBD1
j_call: TRBJ1-4
clone_size: .
cdr3_nt: TGTGCCAGCAGGGGGGGACAGATTAATGAAAAACTGTTTTTT
cdr3_aa: CASRGGQINEKLFF

v_call: TRBV19
d_call: TRBD2
j_call: TRBJ2-1
clone_size: .
cdr3_nt: TGTGCCAGTAGCGCCGGGACTAGCATCTACAATGAGCAGTTCTTC
cdr3_aa: CASSAGTSIYNEQFF